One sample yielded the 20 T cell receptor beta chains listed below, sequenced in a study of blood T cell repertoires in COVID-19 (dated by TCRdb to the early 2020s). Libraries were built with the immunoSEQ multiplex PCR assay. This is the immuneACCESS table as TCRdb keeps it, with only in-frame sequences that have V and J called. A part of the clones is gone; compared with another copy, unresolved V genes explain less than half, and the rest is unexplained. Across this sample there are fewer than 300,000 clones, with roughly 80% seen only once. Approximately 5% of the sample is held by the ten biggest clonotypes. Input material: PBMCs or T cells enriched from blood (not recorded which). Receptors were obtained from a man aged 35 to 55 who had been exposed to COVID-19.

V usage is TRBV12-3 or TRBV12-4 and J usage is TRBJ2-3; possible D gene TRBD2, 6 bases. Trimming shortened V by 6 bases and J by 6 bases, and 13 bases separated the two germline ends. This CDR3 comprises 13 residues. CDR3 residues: CASRSGRWDTQYF. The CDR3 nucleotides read TGTGCCAGCAGAAGCGGGCGTTGGGATACGCAGTATTTT.

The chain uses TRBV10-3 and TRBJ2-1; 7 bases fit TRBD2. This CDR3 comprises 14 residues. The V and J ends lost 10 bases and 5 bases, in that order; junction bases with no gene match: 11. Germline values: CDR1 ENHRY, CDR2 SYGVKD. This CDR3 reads CATVGSSGDNEQFF. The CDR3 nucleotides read TGTGCCACAGTGGGTTCTAGCGGTGACAATGAGCAGTTCTTC.

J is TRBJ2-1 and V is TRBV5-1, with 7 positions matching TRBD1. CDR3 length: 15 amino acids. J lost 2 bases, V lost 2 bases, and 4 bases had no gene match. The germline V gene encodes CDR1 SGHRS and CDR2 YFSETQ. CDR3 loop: CASSFTTGAYNEQFF. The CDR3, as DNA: TGCGCCAGCAGCTTCACTACAGGGGCCTACAATGAGCAGTTCTTC.

CDR3 residues: CASTIVSGTKQFF. The CDR3 DNA follows: TGTGCCAGCACCATTGTAAGCGGGACAAAGCAGTTCTTC. The rearrangement joins TRBV11-2 to TRBJ2-1, with D possibly TRBD2 on 7 matching bases. V dropped 7 bases and J dropped 11 bases, with 18 bases sitting between them. The CDR3 runs 13 residues. Germline V gene lookup returns CDR1 SGHAT and CDR2 FQNNGV.

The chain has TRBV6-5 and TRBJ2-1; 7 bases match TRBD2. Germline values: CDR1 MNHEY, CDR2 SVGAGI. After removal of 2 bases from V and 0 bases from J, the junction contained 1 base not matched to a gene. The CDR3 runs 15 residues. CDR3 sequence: CASSYGGSSYNEQFF. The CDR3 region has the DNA TGTGCCAGCAGTTACGGCGGGAGCTCCTACAATGAGCAGTTCTTC.

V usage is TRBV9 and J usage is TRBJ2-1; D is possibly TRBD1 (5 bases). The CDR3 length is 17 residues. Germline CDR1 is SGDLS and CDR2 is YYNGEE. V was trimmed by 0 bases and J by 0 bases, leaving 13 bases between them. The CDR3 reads CASSVGGPRSSYNEQFF. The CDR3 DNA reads TGTGCCAGCAGCGTAGGGGGCCCGCGAAGCTCCTACAATGAGCAGTTCTTC.

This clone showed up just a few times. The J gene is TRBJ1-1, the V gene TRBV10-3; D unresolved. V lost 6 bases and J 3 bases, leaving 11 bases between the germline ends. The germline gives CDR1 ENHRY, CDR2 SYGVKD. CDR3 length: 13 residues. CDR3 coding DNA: TGTGCCATCAGCCGTCTAGAATACACTGAAGCTTTCTTT. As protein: CAISRLEYTEAFF.

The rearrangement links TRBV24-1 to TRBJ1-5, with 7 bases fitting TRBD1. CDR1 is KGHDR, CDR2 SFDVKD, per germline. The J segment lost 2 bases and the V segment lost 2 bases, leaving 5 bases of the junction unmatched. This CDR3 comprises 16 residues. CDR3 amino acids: CATSDSGGVRNQPQHF. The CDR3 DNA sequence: TGTGCCACCAGTGATTCAGGGGGTGTGCGCAATCAGCCCCAGCATTTT.

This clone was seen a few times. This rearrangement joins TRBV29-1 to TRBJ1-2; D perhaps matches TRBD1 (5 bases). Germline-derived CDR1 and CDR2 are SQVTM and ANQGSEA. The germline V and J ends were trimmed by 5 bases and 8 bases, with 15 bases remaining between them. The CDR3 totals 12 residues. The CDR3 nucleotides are TGCAGCGTTCATCAGGGAACTGGCGGCTACACCTTC. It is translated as CSVHQGTGGYTF.

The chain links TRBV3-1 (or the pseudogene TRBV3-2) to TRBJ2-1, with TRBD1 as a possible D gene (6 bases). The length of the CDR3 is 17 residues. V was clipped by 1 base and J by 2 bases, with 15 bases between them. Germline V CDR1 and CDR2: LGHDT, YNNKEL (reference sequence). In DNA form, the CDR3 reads TGTGCCAGCAGCCAAGGAGTAGGGGGAGTAGCCTACAATGAGCAGTTCTTC. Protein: CASSQGVGGVAYNEQFF.

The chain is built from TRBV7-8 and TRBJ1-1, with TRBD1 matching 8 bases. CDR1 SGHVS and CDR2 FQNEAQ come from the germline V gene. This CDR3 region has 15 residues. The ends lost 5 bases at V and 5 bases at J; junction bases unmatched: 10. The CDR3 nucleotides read TGTGCCAGCAGCCCCGTCAGGGGGCGACAAACTGAAGCTTTCTTT. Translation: CASSPVRGRQTEAFF.

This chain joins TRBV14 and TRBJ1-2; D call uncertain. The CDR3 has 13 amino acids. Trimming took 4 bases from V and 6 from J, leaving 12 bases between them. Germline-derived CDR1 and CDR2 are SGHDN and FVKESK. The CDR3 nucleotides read TGTGCCAGCAGCCCCCGGCTAGACGATGGCTACACCTTC. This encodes CASSPRLDDGYTF.

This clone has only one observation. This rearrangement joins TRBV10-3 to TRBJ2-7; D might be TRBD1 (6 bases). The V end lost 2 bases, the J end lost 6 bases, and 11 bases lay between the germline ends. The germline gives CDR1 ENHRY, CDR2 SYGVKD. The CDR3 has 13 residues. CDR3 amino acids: CAISETTGLEQYF. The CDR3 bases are TGTGCCATCAGTGAGACCACAGGGCTCGAGCAGTACTTC.

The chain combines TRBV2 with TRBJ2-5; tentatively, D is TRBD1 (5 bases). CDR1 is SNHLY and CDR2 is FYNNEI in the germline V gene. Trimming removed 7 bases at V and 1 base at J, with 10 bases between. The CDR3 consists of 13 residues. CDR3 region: CASTGPPQETQYF. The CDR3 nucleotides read TGTGCCAGCACAGGGCCTCCCCAAGAGACCCAGTACTTC.

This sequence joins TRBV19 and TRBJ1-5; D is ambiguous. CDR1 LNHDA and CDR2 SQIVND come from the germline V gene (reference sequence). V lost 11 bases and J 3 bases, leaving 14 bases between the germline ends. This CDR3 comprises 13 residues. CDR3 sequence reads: CAAGEVSNQPQHF. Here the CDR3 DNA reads TGTGCCGCCGGGGAGGTATCCAATCAGCCCCAGCATTTT.

CDR3 protein: CASSETEGLAGGVPDTQYF. CDR3 in DNA: TGTGCCAGCAGTGAAACTGAGGGACTAGCGGGAGGGGTCCCAGATACGCAGTATTTT. This chain links TRBV6-1 with TRBJ2-3, with TRBD2 identical over 16 bases. CDR1 and CDR2 from the germline V gene are MNHNS and SASEGT. This CDR3 is built from 19 residues. Germline trimming cut 2 bases from V and 4 bases from J; bases unmatched to any gene: 9.

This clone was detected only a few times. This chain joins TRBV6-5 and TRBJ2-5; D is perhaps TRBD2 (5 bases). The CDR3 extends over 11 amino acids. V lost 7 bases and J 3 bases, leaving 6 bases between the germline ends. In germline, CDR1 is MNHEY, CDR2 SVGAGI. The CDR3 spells CASKREETQYF. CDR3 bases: TGTGCCAGCAAGAGGGAAGAGACCCAGTACTTC.

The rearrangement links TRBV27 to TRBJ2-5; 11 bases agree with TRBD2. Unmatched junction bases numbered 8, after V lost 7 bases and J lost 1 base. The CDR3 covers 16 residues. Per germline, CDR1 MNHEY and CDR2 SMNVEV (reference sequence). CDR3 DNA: TGTGCCAGCAAATGGGGTAGCGGGAGGGCCCAAGAGACCCAGTACTTC. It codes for CASKWGSGRAQETQYF.

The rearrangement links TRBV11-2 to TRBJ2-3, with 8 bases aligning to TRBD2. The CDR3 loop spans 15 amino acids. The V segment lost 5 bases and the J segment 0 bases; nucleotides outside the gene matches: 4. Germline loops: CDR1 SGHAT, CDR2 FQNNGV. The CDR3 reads CASSPSGSSTDTQYF. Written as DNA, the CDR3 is TGTGCCAGCAGCCCTAGCGGGTCTAGCACAGATACGCAGTATTTT.

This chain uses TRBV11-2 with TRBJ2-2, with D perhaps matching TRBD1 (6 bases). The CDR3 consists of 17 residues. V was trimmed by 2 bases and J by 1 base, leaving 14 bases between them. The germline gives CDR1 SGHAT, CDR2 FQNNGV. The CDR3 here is CASSLIGQTMNTGELFF. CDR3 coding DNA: TGTGCCAGCAGCTTAATCGGACAGACCATGAACACCGGGGAGCTGTTTTTT.